This T cell receptor (beta chain) was sequenced in a study of shared clonotypes between healthy human individuals. Study details: Per-donor plates numbered three CD4 naive, three CD4 memory, two CD8 naive and one CD8 memory.

Method: immunoSEQ multiplex PCR; TCRdb's copy keeps in-frame clones and lacks some. The repertoire includes millions of clones, more than 80% of them detected once, and over 0.12% sits in the top ten. Comment on this clone: Its target is not known.

There are 14 residues in the CDR3. V lost 6 bases and J lost 0; bases outside the gene matches: 1. The germline V gene encodes CDR1 MGHDK and CDR2 SYGVNS. Study conclusions and caveats: The diversity represented, both genetic and in exposure history, was limited by few donors.

The receptor's source is a man younger than 35 in good health. The V call is TRBV25-1, the J call TRBJ2-2, with 7 bases fitting TRBD1. Specimen: naive CD4+ T cells sorted from blood. The subset: CD45RA+ positively selected. The CDR3 is CASRQGANTGELFF. DNA of the CDR3: TGTGCCAGCAGGCAGGGGGCGAACACCGGGGAGCTGTTTTTT.